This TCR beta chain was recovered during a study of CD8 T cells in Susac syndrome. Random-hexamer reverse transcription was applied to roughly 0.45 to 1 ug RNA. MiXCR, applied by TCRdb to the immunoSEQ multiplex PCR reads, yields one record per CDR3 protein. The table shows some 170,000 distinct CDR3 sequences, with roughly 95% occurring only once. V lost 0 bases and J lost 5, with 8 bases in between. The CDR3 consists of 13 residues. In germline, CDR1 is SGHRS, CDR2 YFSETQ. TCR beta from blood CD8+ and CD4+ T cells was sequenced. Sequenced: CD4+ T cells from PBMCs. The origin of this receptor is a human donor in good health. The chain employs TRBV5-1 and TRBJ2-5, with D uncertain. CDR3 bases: TGCGCCAGCAGCTTGGACTGGCGGGAGACCCAGTACTTC. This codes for CASSLDWRETQYF. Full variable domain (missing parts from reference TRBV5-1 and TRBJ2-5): KAGVTQTPRYLIKTRGQQVTLSCSPISGHRSVSWYQQTPGQGLQFLFEYFSETQRNKGNFPGRFSGRQFSNSRSEMNVSTLELGDSALYLCASSLDWRETQYFGPGTRLLVL.